Presented here are 26 T cell receptor beta chains from one specimen sequenced in a study of shared clonotypes between healthy human individuals (dated by TCRdb to the early 2020s). Library construction relied on the immunoSEQ multiplex PCR assay. TCRdb took over this immuneACCESS table, retaining in-frame rearrangements with V and J assigned. Such tables are incomplete; in checked studies, under half of the missing clones stem from an unresolved V gene, and the remainder is unexplained. The sample table contains about 480,000 clones; only one count was recorded for around 79% of them. The ten largest make up approximately 12% of the sample. Sample: PBMCs. The source is a woman aged 40 to 50 in good health. Some clones in this sample may be carry-over from other donors' samples.

The J gene is TRBJ2-7, the V gene TRBV6-4; tentative D call: TRBD2 (6 bases). The V gene lost 6 bases and the J gene lost 9 bases, with 18 bases spanning the gap. The CDR3 totals 13 residues. Germline V gene sequence: CDR1 MRHNA, CDR2 SNTAGT. The DNA for the CDR3 is TGTGCCAGCAGATACAGTTCCTTTAGCGGGCAGTACTTC. Translating gives CASRYSSFSGQYF.

This clone showed up just once. One base separates it from a far larger clone, so it is likely a read error. V usage is TRBV7-9 and J usage is TRBJ2-3; 7 bases map to TRBD1. This CDR3 has 14 amino acids. Germline values: CDR1 SEHNR, CDR2 FQNEAQ (reference sequence). V lost 5 bases and J lost 14; bases outside the gene matches: 16. This CDR3 is CASSAGADRVPRYF. The CDR3 bases are TGTGCCAGCAGCGCGGGCGCAGACAGGGTTCCGCGGTATTTT.

The chain recombines TRBV7-9 with TRBJ2-3, with D unresolved. The germline V and J ends were trimmed by 5 bases and 0 bases, with 18 bases remaining between them. The CDR3 is 17 residues long. The germline gives CDR1 SEHNR, CDR2 FQNEAQ (reference sequence). The CDR3 loop is CASSPSTGQTSTDTQYF. Here the CDR3 DNA reads TGTGCCAGCAGCCCCTCAACCGGGCAGACTAGCACAGATACGCAGTATTTT.

There are a few counts of this clone. V gene TRBV5-1 combines with J gene TRBJ1-1; D is undetermined. The CDR3 contains 14 residues. CDR1 and CDR2 (germline): SGHRS, YFSETQ. V lost 0 bases and J 7 bases, leaving 13 bases between the germline ends. The CDR3 DNA sequence: TGCGCCAGCAGCTTGGAAGTTGGGAGGGTTGAAGCTTTCTTT. Translating gives CASSLEVGRVEAFF.

The V and J genes are TRBV10-3 and TRBJ2-7; 9 positions agree with TRBD1. Germline assignment: CDR1 ENHRY and CDR2 SYGVKD. This CDR3 region has 14 residues. Losses at the gene ends were 8 bases for V and 0 bases for J; bases not matched to a gene: 5. The CDR3 bases are TGTGCCATCCAGACAGGGGGGAGCTCCTACGAGCAGTACTTC. Amino acid sequence: CAIQTGGSSYEQYF.

This chain connects TRBV10-3 to TRBJ2-3; D is tentatively TRBD1 or TRBD2 (5 bases each). Trimming stripped 0 bases from V and 4 bases from J, with 11 bases between. CDR1 and CDR2 (germline): ENHRY, SYGVKD. The CDR3 is 15 amino acids. The CDR3 coding sequence is TGTGCCATCAGTGAGTCGTCAGGGAGAGCAGATACGCAGTATTTT. This gives the protein CAISESSGRADTQYF.

As to this clone: This sequence may be a read error, since a much larger clone differs from it by one base. The rearrangement links TRBV18 to TRBJ1-1; D uncertain. CDR3 length: 12 amino acids. Germline V lookup: CDR1 KGHSH, CDR2 LQKENI. With 2 bases removed from V and 6 bases from J, the gap between germline ends came to 7 bases. In nucleotides, the CDR3 is TGTGCCAGCTCACCATTCGGCTCTGAAGCTTTCTTT. Amino acids: CASSPFGSEAFF. Together with reference TRBV18 and TRBJ1-1, the CDR3 gives the full variable domain: NAGVMQNPRHLVRRRGQEARLRCSPMKGHSHVYWYRQLPEEGLKFMVYLQKENIIDESGMPKERFSAEFPKEGPSILRIQQVVRGDSAAYFCASSPFGSEAFFGQGTRLTVV.

The V and J genes are TRBV9 and TRBJ1-3, with D possibly being TRBD1 (5 bases). CDR1 SGDLS and CDR2 YYNGEE come from the germline V gene. Trimming removed 3 bases from V and 6 bases from J, with 13 bases in between. This CDR3 contains 14 residues. This chain's CDR3 is CASSALGRENTIYF. As DNA, the CDR3 is TGTGCCAGCAGCGCCCTGGGACGGGAAAACACCATATATTTT.

A remark on this clone: Other DNA sequences from this sample encode an identical CDR3 as well. This sequence joins TRBV28 and TRBJ1-2; 7 nucleotides agree with TRBD1. The CDR3 has 14 residues. CDR1 is MDHEN and CDR2 is SYDVKM in the germline V gene. J gave up 8 bases and V 5 bases, and 11 bases lay outside the gene matches. CDR3 nucleotide sequence: TGTGCCAGCAGTCCAGGCCGGGACAGTCGGGGCTACACCTTC. The encoded protein is CASSPGRDSRGYTF.

J is TRBJ2-7 and V is TRBV7-9; D is undetermined. The CDR3 spans 13 residues. V was cut by 2 bases and J by 3 bases, with 8 bases left in between. The germline V gene encodes CDR1 SEHNR and CDR2 FQNEAQ (reference sequence). CDR3 loop: CASSLNGNYEQYF. In nucleotides, the CDR3 is TGTGCCAGCAGCTTAAATGGTAACTACGAGCAGTACTTC.

This chain connects TRBV7-9 to TRBJ2-3, with TRBD2 matching 9 bases. CDR1 is SEHNR, CDR2 FQNEAQ, per germline (reference sequence). Trimming at V came to 10 bases and at J to 3 bases, leaving 11 bases not matched to a gene. There are 15 residues in the CDR3. The CDR3 DNA reads TGTGCCACCAGTTCGCGGGAGGGAGGAACAGATACGCAGTATTTT. This gives the protein CATSSREGGTDTQYF.

The genes are TRBV11-2 and TRBJ2-1, with D uncertain. The germline CDR1 and CDR2 sequences are SGHAT and FQNNGV. This CDR3 is 15 amino acids long. V gave up 3 bases and J gave up 6 bases, with 15 bases separating them. For the CDR3, the DNA is TGTGCCAGCAGCTTCGTCGGTGCGTCGGGCAATGAGCAGTTCTTC. Its translation: CASSFVGASGNEQFF.

The chain uses TRBV30 and TRBJ2-7; 10 bases map to TRBD1. This CDR3 region has 14 residues. Unmatched junction bases numbered 6, after V lost 3 bases and J lost 4 bases. The germline V gene has CDR1 GTSNPN and CDR2 SVGIG (reference sequence). Written as DNA, the CDR3 is TGTGCCTGGAGCCCAGACAGGGGGCTTTACGAGCAGTACTTC. This gives the protein CAWSPDRGLYEQYF.

Of note for this clone: Other DNA variants within this sample encode the same CDR3. V usage is TRBV7-2 and J usage is TRBJ1-4, with TRBD1 matching 8 bases. The CDR3 is made up of 14 amino acids. Germline V lookup: CDR1 SGHTA, CDR2 FQGNSA. Unmatched junction bases numbered 4, after V lost 5 bases and J lost 5 bases. CDR3 residues: CASSPGGANEKLFF. CDR3 in DNA: TGTGCCAGCAGCCCAGGGGGCGCGAATGAAAAACTGTTTTTT.

The rearrangement uses TRBV29-1 and TRBJ2-5; the D gene is possibly TRBD1 (5 bases). Germline lookup yields CDR1 SQVTM and CDR2 ANQGSEA. The CDR3 has 12 residues. The V gene lost 3 bases and the J gene lost 2 bases, with 7 bases spanning the gap. The CDR3, as DNA: TGCAGCGTTGACAGGGCACAAGAGACCCAGTACTTC. This sequence encodes CSVDRAQETQYF.

As concerns this clone: The germline gene is not matched at one end of the junction; a read error may be the cause. The rearrangement links TRBV2 to TRBJ2-5, with TRBD1 matching over 8 bases. The CDR3 spans 11 residues. CDR1 is SNHLY and CDR2 is FYNNEI in the germline V gene. The CDR3 DNA reads TGTGCCAGCGGACGGACAGGGCGCTGGGACTTC. It codes for CASGRTGRWDF. The whole variable domain, filled in from reference TRBV2 and TRBJ2-5, reads EPEVTQTPSHQVTQMGQEVILRCVPISNHLYFYWYRQILGQKVEFLVSFYNNEISEKSEIFDDQFSVERPDGSNFTLKIRSTKLEDSAMYFCASGRTGRWDFGPGTRLLVL.

This chain uses TRBV7-2 with TRBJ2-7; no definite D call. CDR1 SGHTA and CDR2 FQGNSA come from the germline V gene. V was cut by 5 bases and J by 1 base, with 6 bases left in between. The CDR3 consists of 12 residues. CDR3 region: CASSVGSYEQYF. The CDR3 nucleotides read TGTGCCAGCAGCGTGGGATCCTACGAGCAGTACTTC.

The chain joins TRBV27 to TRBJ1-2; D gene uncertain. Trimming took off 7 bases at V and 3 bases at J, with 15 bases between the two ends. From germline, CDR1 is MNHEY and CDR2 SMNVEV (reference sequence). The CDR3 spans 14 residues. CDR3 sequence (DNA): TGTGCCAGCACCCCGGGCAGAAATCACTATGGCTACACCTTC. Its translation is CASTPGRNHYGYTF.

The chain couples TRBV7-9 to TRBJ2-2; D call uncertain. V was pared by 8 bases and J by 0 bases, with 13 bases between. The CDR3 runs 15 residues. The germline CDR1 and CDR2 sequences are SEHNR and FQNEAQ (reference sequence). CDR3 nucleotides: TGTGCCAGCCCTCAAGGCGGATCGAACACCGGGGAGCTGTTTTTT. It encodes CASPQGGSNTGELFF.

This chain connects TRBV5-1 to TRBJ2-1; possible D gene TRBD2, 6 bases. The CDR3 consists of 15 residues. The germline V and J ends were trimmed by 0 bases and 0 bases, with 7 bases remaining between them. The germline V gene has CDR1 SGHRS and CDR2 YFSETQ. As DNA, the CDR3 is TGCGCCAGCAGCTTGGACGGGGGCTCCTACAATGAGCAGTTCTTC. The encoded protein is CASSLDGGSYNEQFF.

The chain has TRBV28 and TRBJ2-5; tentative D call: TRBD1 (6 bases). V gave up 6 bases and J gave up 2 bases, with 13 bases separating them. This CDR3 contains 14 residues. The V gene's germline CDR1 is MDHEN and CDR2 SYDVKM. The CDR3 DNA follows: TGTGCCAGCAGGGATCCGGGACAACAAGAGACCCAGTACTTC. Residues: CASRDPGQQETQYF.

Concerning this clone itself: This same CDR3 is encoded by further DNA sequences in the sample. The chain couples TRBV5-4 to TRBJ2-5, with 7 positions matching TRBD1. Germline CDR1 and CDR2: SGHNT and YYREEE (reference sequence). The CDR3 spans 13 residues. The V and J ends lost 2 bases and 4 bases, in that order; junction bases with no gene match: 2. The CDR3 DNA reads as TGTGCCAGCAGCTTAAGGGGGCCAGAGACCCAGTACTTC. Translating it yields CASSLRGPETQYF.

The J gene is TRBJ2-2, the V gene TRBV7-3; TRBD1 aligns across 11 bases. V lost 5 bases to trimming and J lost 4 bases; unmatched junction nucleotides: 6. The germline V gene has CDR1 SGHTA and CDR2 FQGTGA. The CDR3 runs 16 residues. The DNA of the CDR3 is TGTGCCAGCAGCCCGAGGACAGGGGGCATCACCGGGGAGCTGTTTTTT. Protein product: CASSPRTGGITGELFF.

This clone turned up a few times. The rearrangement joins TRBV7-9 to TRBJ2-5; 7 bases match TRBD1. This CDR3 region has 14 residues. Germline CDR1 SEHNR, CDR2 FQNEAQ (reference sequence). Germline trimming cut 4 bases from V and 4 bases from J; bases unmatched to any gene: 6. CDR3 protein: CASSWTGSSETQYF. The CDR3 DNA sequence: TGTGCCAGCAGCTGGACAGGTAGCTCAGAGACCCAGTACTTC.

The chain recombines TRBV18 with TRBJ1-2, with D hard to call. Trimming removed 0 bases at V and 8 bases at J, with 10 bases between. The CDR3 loop spans 13 amino acids. The germline V gene encodes CDR1 KGHSH and CDR2 LQKENI. The CDR3 DNA reads TGTGCCAGCTCACCACCTTCGGGCCTCGGCTACACCTTC. Encoded protein: CASSPPSGLGYTF.

This clone was detected only a few times. This specimen includes other DNA sequences encoding the same CDR3. V and J are TRBV20-1 and TRBJ1-1, with unresolved D. CDR3 length: 11 residues. Trimming removed 1 base at V and 2 bases at J, with 2 bases between. CDR1 is DFQATT and CDR2 is SNEGSKA in the germline V gene (reference sequence). CDR3 protein: CSARVNTEAFF. In DNA, the CDR3 is TGCAGTGCTAGAGTAAACACTGAAGCTTTCTTT.